Here is one T cell receptor beta chain with its context. Its antigen is not identified. Clones were sequenced by immunoSEQ multiplex PCR, and TCRdb holds only the in-frame ones, with some missing. The sample includes approximately 2.1 million clones, 90% to 95% of them seen just once. Study donors comprised healthy, HIV-negative adults devoid of recent acute infection or vaccination. These data belong to a study of shared clonotypes between healthy human individuals. Study-wide findings and caveats: Clonotypes shared by all four donors outscored non-shared clonotypes in generation probability.

The CDR3 contains 15 residues. The V end lost 7 bases, the J end lost 6 bases, and 23 bases lay between the germline ends. Germline lookup yields CDR1 SQVTM and CDR2 ANQGSEA. The sequenced material came from naive CD4+ T cells from PBMCs. Subset described: CD45RA+ positively selected. The V gene is TRBV29-1, the J gene TRBJ2-3; a weak D match, TRBD1 (7 bases). This clonotype was obtained from a young man in good health. Some clones in this sample may be carry-over from other donors' samples. This CDR3 reads CSADRRDRSFDTQYF. The CDR3, as DNA: TGCAGCGCCGATAGGAGGGACAGATCCTTCGATACGCAGTATTTT.